These T cell receptor beta chains were read from a single sample in a study of blood T cell repertoires in COVID-19. This table comes from immunoSEQ multiplex PCR, and its TCRdb copy is limited to in-frame clones, with some not included. The sample includes 120,000 or so clones, 70% to 80% of them seen just once. Material for sequencing was peripheral blood. The receptors were sampled from a human donor in a cohort sampled during active COVID-19. Each CDR3 is given with its conserved first and last residue. D genes are given only for firm matches. Some rows mark clone size as missing; the rest say once, few, many or name a class of expanded clone.

v_gene	j_gene	d_gene	abundance	CDR3aa	CDR3nt
TRBV19	TRBJ1-3	TRBD1	-	CASSSPRQGAGNTIYF	TGTGCCAGTAGTTCACCAAGACAGGGGGCTGGAAACACCATATATTTT
TRBV19	TRBJ1-5	-	-	CASRRTVSNQPQHF	TGTGCCAGTAGGAGGACAGTTAGCAATCAGCCCCAGCATTTT
TRBV9	TRBJ1-1	-	-	CASSGTGAGNTEAFF	TGTGCCAGCAGCGGAACAGGTGCCGGGAACACTGAAGCTTTCTTT
TRBV7-9	TRBJ1-1	-	few	CASSLGLARNTEAFF	TGTGCCAGCAGCTTAGGACTCGCTCGGAACACTGAAGCTTTCTTT
TRBV7-7	TRBJ2-1	TRBD1	-	CASSPNPHDGQGLNEQFF	TGTGCCAGCAGCCCGAACCCGCACGACGGACAGGGGTTGAATGAGCAGTTCTTC
TRBV19	TRBJ2-1	TRBD2	few	CASRPGLAGGNEQFF	TGTGCCAGTAGGCCTGGACTAGCGGGAGGCAATGAGCAGTTCTTC
TRBV28	TRBJ2-7	-	-	CASMAGQPHEQYF	TGTGCCAGCATGGCCGGACAGCCCCACGAGCAGTACTTC
TRBV3-1/TRBV3-2	TRBJ2-7	-	-	CASSIRGDYEQYF	TGTGCCAGCAGCATCCGGGGTGATTACGAGCAGTACTTC
TRBV3-1/TRBV3-2	TRBJ1-4	-	few	CASSQGTAANEKLFF	TGTGCCAGCAGCCAAGGGACAGCCGCTAATGAAAAACTGTTTTTT
TRBV6-1	TRBJ2-1	-	-	CASSETLARDEQFF	TGTGCCAGCAGTGAAACCCTAGCGCGGGATGAGCAGTTCTTC
TRBV28	TRBJ2-1	-	few	CASRENRAERLNEQFF	TGTGCCAGCAGAGAGAACAGGGCCGAACGCCTCAATGAGCAGTTCTTC
TRBV18	TRBJ1-4	TRBD1	once	CASRPTGTGAEKLFF	TGTGCCAGCCGTCCTACCGGGACAGGGGCTGAAAAACTGTTTTTT
TRBV7-2	TRBJ2-2	TRBD1	-	CATQGSANTGELFF	TGTGCGACACAGGGGTCGGCGAACACCGGGGAGCTGTTTTTT
TRBV18	TRBJ2-1	TRBD1	once	CASSPPLGTGVDNEQFF	TGTGCCAGCTCACCACCGTTGGGGACAGGGGTCGACAATGAGCAGTTCTTC
TRBV27	TRBJ2-7	-	-	CASSSAGSGQSYEQYF	TGTGCCAGCAGTTCCGCAGGTAGCGGTCAAAGCTACGAGCAGTACTTC
TRBV14	TRBJ2-3	-	-	CASSQNRVRTDTQYF	TGTGCCAGCAGCCAAAACAGGGTCCGCACAGATACGCAGTATTTT
TRBV7-2	TRBJ2-7	TRBD1	-	CASSLSGQGLDEQYF	TGTGCCAGCAGCTTATCGGGACAGGGGCTCGACGAGCAGTACTTC
TRBV7-6	TRBJ2-3	TRBD2	few	CASSAGLAGGQSTDTQYF	TGTGCCAGCAGCGCGGGACTAGCGGGGGGGCAGAGCACAGATACGCAGTATTTT
TRBV7-9	TRBJ2-7	TRBD2	-	CASSSPPGTSGSSTEQYF	TGTGCCAGCAGTTCCCCCCCCGGGACTAGCGGGAGTAGCACCGAGCAGTACTTC
TRBV7-6	TRBJ1-5	-	-	CASSRDSRPGSQPQHF	TGTGCCAGCAGTCGCGACAGCAGGCCAGGGTCCCAGCCCCAGCATTTT
TRBV7-6	TRBJ1-6	-	-	CASSLSGGNSPLHF	TGTGCCAGCAGTCTGTCGGGAGGTAATTCACCCCTCCACTTT
TRBV12-3/TRBV12-4	TRBJ2-1	TRBD2	-	CASSLAGDEQFF	TGTGCCAGCAGCCTAGCGGGGGATGAGCAGTTCTTC
TRBV28	TRBJ2-7	-	-	CASISPHRAALGEQYF	TGTGCCAGCATCTCTCCTCACAGGGCCGCATTGGGGGAGCAGTACTTC
TRBV7-2	TRBJ1-2	-	-	CASRRSRDSANYGYTF	TGTGCCAGCAGACGTTCCCGGGACTCAGCTAACTATGGCTACACCTTC
TRBV7-3	TRBJ2-3	TRBD1	-	CASSLGTGASTDTQYF	TGTGCCAGCAGCTTAGGGACAGGAGCTAGCACAGATACGCAGTATTTT
TRBV28	TRBJ2-1	TRBD2	once	CASSPRRAGVIWNEQFF	TGTGCCAGCAGTCCCCGGAGAGCGGGAGTTATTTGGAATGAGCAGTTCTTC
TRBV18	TRBJ2-7	TRBD1	once	CASSLTDRGSEQYF	TGTGCCAGCTCACTAACGGACAGGGGTTCCGAGCAGTACTTC
TRBV2	TRBJ1-6	TRBD1	-	CASSGTGERSPLHF	TGTGCCAGCAGTGGGACAGGGGAACGGTCACCCCTCCACTTT
TRBV18	TRBJ2-7	-	-	CASSRETSSYEQYF	TGTGCCAGCTCACGGGAGACTAGCTCCTACGAGCAGTACTTC
TRBV5-4	TRBJ2-5	-	-	CASSLEGETQYF	TGTGCCAGCAGCCTGGAGGGGGAGACCCAGTACTTC
TRBV30	TRBJ1-3	TRBD1	-	CAWSVGDRVSGNTIYF	TGTGCCTGGAGTGTAGGGGACAGGGTTTCTGGAAACACCATATATTTT
TRBV3-1/TRBV3-2	TRBJ1-6	TRBD1	-	CASSQGDSFLPLHF	TGTGCCAGCAGCCAAGGGGACAGCTTTCTACCCCTCCACTTT
TRBV5-5	TRBJ1-2	TRBD1	once	CASSLGQGAYGYTF	TGTGCCAGCAGCTTAGGTCAGGGGGCCTATGGCTACACCTTC